The 14 T cell receptor beta chains listed next were all sequenced from one sample in a study of type 1 regulatory T cells. These receptors are not linked to any known antigen. TCRdb processed the reads anew with MiXCR; each CDR3 protein has one entry. The profile shows roughly 71,000 distinct CDR3 sequences, about 62% of them singletons. Source material: cultured T cells, either the whole culture or a sorted T cell fraction (not recorded which). The subset: Tr1-enriched cell product generated in vitro against host alloantigens. The receptors originated from a human donor in good health.

The rearrangement uses TRBV5-1 and TRBJ2-1, with D hard to call. The CDR3 totals 15 residues. Between the trimmed V and J ends, which lost 4 bases and 7 bases, there was a span of 18 bases. Germline CDR1 SGHRS, CDR2 YFSETQ. Written as DNA, the CDR3 is TGCGCCAGCAGCCCCCTAGGGCAAACCGATAATGAGCAGTTCTTC. Encoded protein: CASSPLGQTDNEQFF.

The chain joins TRBV25-1 to TRBJ2-1; 13 bases are shared with TRBD2. V lost 6 bases, J lost 5 bases, and 1 base stayed unmatched. The CDR3 runs to 14 residues. Germline CDR1 MGHDK, CDR2 SYGVNS. The CDR3 is CASRLAGGDNEQFF. CDR3 nucleotide sequence: TGTGCCAGCAGACTAGCGGGAGGGGACAATGAGCAGTTCTTC. The whole variable domain, filled in from reference TRBV25-1 and TRBJ2-1, reads EADIYQTPRYLVIGTGKKITLECSQTMGHDKMYWYQQDPGMELHLIHYSYGVNSTEKGDLSSESTVSRIRTEHFPLTLESARPSHTSQYLCASRLAGGDNEQFFGPGTRLTVL.

The genes are TRBV5-1 and TRBJ2-2; 11 bases are a match to TRBD2. The length of the CDR3 is 18 residues. With V trimmed by 2 bases and J by 4 bases, 10 bases remained unmatched. CDR1 is SGHRS and CDR2 is YFSETQ in the germline V gene. The CDR3 loop is CASSLSPLAGVRTGELFF. The CDR3 DNA reads as TGCGCCAGCAGCTTATCCCCACTAGCGGGAGTACGCACCGGGGAGCTGTTTTTT.

The V call is TRBV6-2 or TRBV6-3, the J call TRBJ2-3, with D perhaps matching TRBD2 (5 bases). Trimming shortened V by 0 bases and J by 6 bases, and 10 bases separated the two germline ends. CDR1 is MNHEY, CDR2 SVGEGT, per germline. The length of the CDR3 is 14 residues. DNA for the CDR3: TGTGCCAGCAGTTACTCGGGGAGCCCGGATACGCAGTATTTT. This translates into CASSYSGSPDTQYF.

The chain has TRBV3-1 and TRBJ2-1; D possibly corresponds to TRBD1 (6 bases). Germline-derived CDR1 and CDR2 are LGHDT and YNNKEL (reference sequence). Trimming cost V 0 bases and J 0 bases, with 6 bases left between them. CDR3 length: 15 amino acids. The DNA for the CDR3 is TGTGCCAGCAGCCAAGAGGGACACTCCTACAATGAGCAGTTCTTC. Translating gives CASSQEGHSYNEQFF.

The chain carries TRBV18 and TRBJ2-3; weak D call: TRBD1 (5 bases). The CDR3 runs 14 residues. Germline CDR1 reads KGHSH; CDR2 reads LQKENI. Trimming took 0 bases from V and 3 from J, leaving 7 bases between them. The CDR3 coding sequence is TGTGCCAGCTCACCACCAGGGGTTACAGATACGCAGTATTTT. Encoded protein: CASSPPGVTDTQYF.

The J gene is TRBJ2-7, the V gene TRBV20-1, with TRBD1 as a possible D gene (5 bases). Trimming stripped 3 bases from V and 0 bases from J, with 6 bases between. The CDR3 covers 12 residues. Germline CDR1 and CDR2: DFQATT and SNEGSKA (reference sequence). The CDR3 nucleotides read TGCAGTGCTAGGGACACCTCCTACGAGCAGTACTTC. Its protein product is CSARDTSYEQYF.

V is TRBV5-1 and J is TRBJ1-1; no clear D gene. Germline V lookup: CDR1 SGHRS, CDR2 YFSETQ. The CDR3 totals 13 residues. Trimming removed 5 bases from V and 1 base from J, with 9 bases in between. This CDR3 reads CASRQEPNTEAFF. The CDR3 DNA sequence: TGCGCCAGCAGGCAAGAACCGAACACTGAAGCTTTCTTT.

V usage is TRBV27 and J usage is TRBJ2-7; 9 bases map to TRBD2. Germline trimming cut 3 bases from V and 2 bases from J; bases unmatched to any gene: 2. This CDR3 contains 14 residues. Germline CDR1 and CDR2: MNHEY and SMNVEV (reference sequence). The CDR3 DNA reads TGTGCCAGCAGTTTGGCGGGAGGGCCCTACGAGCAGTACTTC. It yields the protein CASSLAGGPYEQYF.

V usage is TRBV4-2 and J usage is TRBJ2-5; D might be TRBD2 (6 bases). The CDR3 has 16 residues. Germline lookup yields CDR1 LGHNA and CDR2 YNFKEQ. V was pared by 1 base and J by 5 bases, with 17 bases between. CDR3 amino acids: CASSQVDSDYGETQYF. The CDR3 nucleotides are TGTGCCAGCAGCCAAGTTGATTCGGACTATGGCGAGACCCAGTACTTC.

This clonotype was observed a handful of times. This chain joins TRBV6-5 and TRBJ2-1; perhaps TRBD2 as D (6 bases). This CDR3 contains 17 residues. Germline CDR1 reads MNHEY; CDR2 reads SVGAGI. The V gene lost 0 bases and the J gene lost 5 bases, with 17 bases spanning the gap. CDR3 region: CASSYSLGLSRHNEQFF. CDR3 coding DNA: TGTGCCAGCAGTTACTCCCTCGGACTATCTAGGCACAATGAGCAGTTCTTC.

DNA of the CDR3: TGTGCCAGCAGTTACTCGTCCGGGACAGGGGGCAAACAGTACTTC. It encodes CASSYSSGTGGKQYF. This chain uses TRBV6-5 with TRBJ2-7; 12 bases are shared with TRBD1. This CDR3 has 15 residues. J was trimmed by 10 bases and V by 0 bases; bases with no gene match: 7. The germline V gene has CDR1 MNHEY and CDR2 SVGAGI.

CDR3 loop: CAWNRRSRGDTQYF. The CDR3 bases are TGTGCCTGGAATAGGAGGAGTCGTGGAGATACGCAGTATTTT. The rearrangement links TRBV30 to TRBJ2-3, with D perhaps TRBD2 (5 bases). The CDR3 consists of 14 residues. Trimming shortened V by 4 bases and J by 5 bases, and 16 bases separated the two germline ends. The germline V gene has CDR1 GTSNPN and CDR2 SVGIG (reference sequence).

This chain connects TRBV5-1 to TRBJ1-1, with 10 bases fitting TRBD1. Germline CDR1 is SGHRS and CDR2 is YFSETQ. Trimming took 4 bases from V and 11 from J; bases not matched to a gene: 8. The CDR3 has 13 amino acids. This CDR3 reads CASSPSTGGSAFF. CDR3 nucleotides: TGCGCCAGCAGCCCTTCGACAGGGGGCTCGGCTTTCTTT.